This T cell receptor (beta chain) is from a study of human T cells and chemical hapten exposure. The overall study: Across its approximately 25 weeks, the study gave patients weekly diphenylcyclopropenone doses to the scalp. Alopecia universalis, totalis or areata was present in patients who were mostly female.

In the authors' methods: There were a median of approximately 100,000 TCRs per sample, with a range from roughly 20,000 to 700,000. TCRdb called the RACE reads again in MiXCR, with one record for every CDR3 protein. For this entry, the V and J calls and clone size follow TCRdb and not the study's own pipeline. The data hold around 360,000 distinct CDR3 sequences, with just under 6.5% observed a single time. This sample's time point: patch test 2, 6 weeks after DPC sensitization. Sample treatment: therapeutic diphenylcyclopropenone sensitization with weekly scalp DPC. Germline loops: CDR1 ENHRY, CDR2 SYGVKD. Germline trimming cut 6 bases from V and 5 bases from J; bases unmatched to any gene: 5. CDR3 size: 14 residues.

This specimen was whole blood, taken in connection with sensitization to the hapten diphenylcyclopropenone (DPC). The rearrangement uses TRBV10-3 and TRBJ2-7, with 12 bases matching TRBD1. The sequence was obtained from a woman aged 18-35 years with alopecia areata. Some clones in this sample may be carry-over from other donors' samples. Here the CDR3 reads CAIRGDRGLDEQYF. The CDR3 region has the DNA TGTGCCATCAGGGGGGACAGGGGGCTTGACGAGCAGTACTTC.